Given below is one T cell receptor beta chain in context. Its antigen target is currently unknown. No much larger clone exists at a distance of one base, and base qualities are not known. This specimen comes from a study of blood T cell repertoires in COVID-19 (dated by TCRdb to 2018 to 2021). Describing the broader study: Samples covering the acute and convalescent phases of COVID-19 were provided by collaborators in the United States, Italy and Spain. The samples were drawn from the first 160 participants of the ongoing ImmuneRACE study and from under 1,500 subjects provided by 6 global collaborators. A freely available public database, intended as a resource for researchers studying the immune response to SARS-CoV-2, is where the repertoires were released. The sample metadata nearly always contained a de-identified subject ID, COVID-19 status, age in years and sex. The prospective study material was composed of cDNA or gDNA derived from T cells, B-cell-depleted T cells, or PBMCs. Subjects who had been exposed to COVID-19, were actively infected with it, or had recovered from it provided the deeply sampled blood TCRbeta repertoires that made up the dataset. Where HLA class I and class II types were available, the types were taken from metadata supplied by the sample provider, not from assay-based typing.

Study-wide conclusions, independent of this receptor: The quantity of clinical and demographic metadata differed by source and by participant and was supplied without curation.

TCRbeta CDR3 regions were amplified from genomic DNA by means of the immunoSEQ Assay, a bias-controlled multiplex PCR. Regarding the original processing steps: The number of nucleated cells in each sample was estimated from the amplification of reference gene primers within the assay. To quantify the absolute abundance of each unique TCRbeta CDR3 rearrangement, sequence reads were collapsed and filtered. For each sample, productive Simpson clonality was calculated as the square root of Simpson's diversity index across productive rearrangements. TCRdb provides this immuneACCESS table in a form limited to in-frame rearrangements. Some clones are lacking; in checked studies, under half of them reflect an unresolved V gene, and why the rest are absent is not known. D and trimming were read from the DNA, whereas the V and J calls and clone size are those reported in that table. In this sample the table shows some 210,000 clones, roughly 80% of which occur a single time. The ten most abundant clones make up around 21% of the sample.

Whole blood was collected in K2EDTA tubes by collaborating institutions according to the institutions' own protocols. Collaborator samples were shipped for TCRbeta analysis as frozen whole blood, isolated PBMCs, or DNA extracted from either sample type. The TCR was taken from a human donor in a cohort sampled during active COVID-19. Material: peripheral blood.

The CDR3 in this case is CASRPQGMGSYNEQFF. The nucleotides are TGTGCCAGCAGACCTCAGGGTATGGGATCCTACAATGAGCAGTTCTTC. The rearranged segments are TRBV28 and TRBJ2-1, and TRBD1 may be the D gene, going by 5 matching bases. Trimming costs V 6 bases and J 1 base, and their ends lie 16 bases apart. CDR1 and CDR2, looked up from the germline V gene, are MDHEN and SYDVKM. Its CDR3 holds 16 amino acids, cysteine through phenylalanine. Only the CDR3 part of the read is kept: 48 bases, read in frame from the first base.